This T cell receptor beta chain appears in the sequencing data of a study of blood T cells in healthy people across ages. Researchers collected 7.5 to 10 milliliters of peripheral blood from every single donor. Each sample provided at least 5.5 micrograms of extracted total RNA. Sample-barcoded 5' priming and a J-beta primer mix drove a second PCR of about 6 to 11 cycles. TCRdb reprocessed the 5' RACE reads with MiXCR, giving one entry per CDR3 protein. This repertoire shows 700,000 to 900,000 distinct CDR3 sequences, roughly 24% found once; its top ten account for under 3%. This CDR3 is 13 amino acids long. Trimming at V came to 1 base and at J to 8 bases, leaving 6 bases not matched to a gene. Looked up from germline, CDR1 is DFQATT and CDR2 is SNEGSKA (reference sequence). The data were also submitted as part of a second study, on T cells of mothers and their children. As that report states: The authors used all extracted RNA for cDNA synthesis, at approximately 1.5 ug per 15 ul. The overlap seen between related mothers and children slightly exceeded that of unrelated pairs, though not significantly.

The chain links TRBV20-1 to TRBJ1-2; 8 nucleotides agree with TRBD1. This TCR derives from a boy aged 5-17 years in good health. The sample was blood. The CDR3 region has the DNA TGCAGTGCTAGAGGGCAGGGGGCCGGGGGCTACACCTTC. It yields the protein CSARGQGAGGYTF.